This T cell receptor (beta chain) is drawn from a study of shared clonotypes between healthy human individuals. Across the whole study: CD4 naive cells filled three plates per donor, CD4 memory three, CD8 naive two and CD8 memory one. Overall study results and limits: Researchers sampled blood only, noting tissue repertoires likely differ.

On this clone: What it binds is not known.

This CDR3 contains 17 residues. The germline V gene encodes CDR1 SGHKS and CDR2 YYEKEE (reference sequence). V shed 2 bases and J shed 7 bases, with 22 bases lying between them. In the original processing: In the immunoSEQ data, sequences were junction-only and lacked quality scores, so filtering differed. The assay was immunoSEQ multiplex PCR, and TCRdb's table has in-frame clones only and misses some. V, J and clone size derive from that table, while D and trimming were established from the DNA sequence. The data hold about 1,500,000 clones, with more than 95% observed a single time. The sequencing input was naive CD4+ T cells sorted from blood. Indicated subset: CD45RA+ positively selected. This sequence originates from a man aged 25 to 45 in good health. The chain employs TRBV5-5 and TRBJ2-1; the D call may be TRBD1 or TRBD2 (5 bases each). Here the CDR3 DNA reads TGTGCCAGCAGCTTATTTATAACTCCGGGGCAGTTGAATGAGCAGTTCTTC. Its translation: CASSLFITPGQLNEQFF.